This T cell receptor (beta chain) was sequenced for a study of human T cells and chemical hapten exposure. Study-wide points: Versus controls, expanded TCRs had significantly more large CDR3 similarity clusters.

Time point defined: pre-sensitization, week 0. Regarding treatment: therapeutic diphenylcyclopropenone sensitization with weekly scalp DPC. This clonotype showed up many times. The antigen is undetermined. Authors' methods: Ranging from about 20,000 to 690,600, TCR counts per sample had a median value of roughly 96,000. TCRdb called the RACE reads again in MiXCR, with one record for every CDR3 protein. These V and J calls are TCRdb output, not the study's own analysis. The table has roughly 380,000 distinct CDR3 sequences, roughly 5.3% seen once; the top ten hold around 2.6%. With V trimmed by 2 bases and J by 7 bases, 8 bases remained unmatched. CDR1 MGHRA and CDR2 YSYEKL come from the germline V gene. The CDR3 totals 16 residues.

The chain combines TRBV4-1 with TRBJ1-6, with 7 bases aligning to TRBD1. Sequences were derived from whole blood, sampled in connection with sensitization to the hapten diphenylcyclopropenone (DPC). This clonotype originated in a woman in her fifties or sixties with alopecia areata. Some clones in this sample may be carry-over from other donors' samples. The CDR3 here is CASSQPLTGSNSPLHF. CDR3 DNA sequence: TGCGCCAGCAGCCAACCTTTGACAGGGTCCAATTCACCCCTCCACTTT.